The entry below gives a single T cell receptor beta chain sequence along with its context. Germline assignment: CDR1 MGHRA and CDR2 YSYEKL. This CDR3 comprises 16 residues. Unmatched junction bases numbered 11, after V lost 2 bases and J lost 4 bases. These data belong to a study of T cells in Graves' hyperthyroidism and ophthalmopathy. RNA transcripts provided the source from which TCR beta CDR3 regions were amplified. HTBI primers drove first-round RT-PCR of the TCR CDR3. Via MiXCR, TCRdb re-called the multiplex PCR reads, giving one row per CDR3 protein. Among roughly 630,000 distinct CDR3 sequences, about a sixth were seen once, and the ten largest hold about 7%.

The sample taken for sequencing was blood. This receptor was obtained from a woman between 25 and 40 years old with Graves' hyperthyroidism. The chain links TRBV4-1 to TRBJ2-7, with 7 bases matching TRBD1. CDR3 residues: CASSQQGTAGSYEQYF. The CDR3 DNA follows: TGCGCCAGCAGCCAACAGGGGACAGCAGGGTCTTACGAGCAGTACTTC.